The rows below give T cell receptor beta chains drawn from one sample of a study of blood T cell repertoires in COVID-19. Repertoires were generated with immunoSEQ multiplex PCR, while TCRdb's copy carries only in-frame clones and drops some. The table records around 320,000 clones, more than 70% of them present only once. Sequencing was performed on peripheral blood. These receptors came from a woman between 25 and 40 years old who had recovered from COVID-19. Each CDR3 is given with its conserved first and last residue. A D gene is named only where the DNA matches it firmly. Expanded clones are given a class, and other clones once, few, many or no size at all.

J: TRBJ2-4; V: TRBV3-1/TRBV3-2; size: once; D: NA; DNA: TGTGCCAGCAGCCACGGGGGAGACATTCAGTACTTC; CDR3: CASSHGGDIQYF
J: TRBJ1-2; V: TRBV24-1; size: NA; D: NA; DNA: TGTGCCACCAGCCGTTCTGGGGGCTTCTATGGCTACACCTTC; CDR3: CATSRSGGFYGYTF
J: TRBJ2-7; V: TRBV3-1/TRBV3-2; size: NA; D: TRBD1; DNA: TGTGCCAGCAGCCGGACAGGGGGTCCTTACGAGCAGTACTTC; CDR3: CASSRTGGPYEQYF
J: TRBJ1-2; V: TRBV12-3/TRBV12-4; size: NA; D: NA; DNA: TGTGCCAGCAGTTTTGAGGGCCTAGGTGGCTACACCTTC; CDR3: CASSFEGLGGYTF
J: TRBJ1-5; V: TRBV4-1; size: NA; D: NA; DNA: TGCGCCAGCAGCTTAAGTTCCCAGGGATTCAATCAGCCCCAGCATTTT; CDR3: CASSLSSQGFNQPQHF
J: TRBJ2-2; V: TRBV7-2; size: NA; D: NA; DNA: TGTGCCAGCAGCTTAGTGGCAGGGCGAGTGACCGGGGAGCTGTTTTTT; CDR3: CASSLVAGRVTGELFF
J: TRBJ2-5; V: TRBV4-3; size: NA; D: TRBD1; DNA: TGCGCCAGCAGCCAAGGAGACAGGGACCAAGAGACCCAGTACTTC; CDR3: CASSQGDRDQETQYF
J: TRBJ2-6; V: TRBV30; size: NA; D: NA; DNA: TGTGCCTGGAGTGTACACAGGCTCAACTCTGGGGCCAACGTCCTGACTTTC; CDR3: CAWSVHRLNSGANVLTF
J: TRBJ2-5; V: TRBV2; size: NA; D: TRBD2; DNA: TGTGCCAGCAGTTTAGCGGGGCTGGGGGAGACCCAGTACTTC; CDR3: CASSLAGLGETQYF
J: TRBJ1-1; V: TRBV28; size: NA; D: NA; DNA: TGTGCCAGCAGTCCCGGGAGGGGGAGGTCCTATTATACGAACACTGAAGCTTTCTTT; CDR3: CASSPGRGRSYYTNTEAFF
J: TRBJ1-6; V: TRBV2; size: NA; D: NA; DNA: TGTGCCAGCAGTACACAGGGTTTGAGTAATTCACCCCTCCACTTT; CDR3: CASSTQGLSNSPLHF
J: TRBJ2-5; V: TRBV9; size: NA; D: NA; DNA: TGTGCCAGCAGTTATTCCGGGACACCGTACCAAGAGACCCAGTACTTC; CDR3: CASSYSGTPYQETQYF
J: TRBJ1-1; V: TRBV28; size: NA; D: NA; DNA: TGTGCCAGCGTACCAGTGGGGCGAACTGAAGCTTTCTTT; CDR3: CASVPVGRTEAFF
J: TRBJ1-4; V: TRBV19; size: NA; D: NA; DNA: TGTGCCAGTAACCTCCCAGGCTATAATGAAAAACTGTTTTTT; CDR3: CASNLPGYNEKLFF
J: TRBJ2-1; V: TRBV5-1; size: NA; D: NA; DNA: TGCGCCAGCAGCTTGGAACAGGGTGCCTACAATGAGCAGTTCTTC; CDR3: CASSLEQGAYNEQFF
J: TRBJ2-5; V: TRBV27; size: NA; D: NA; DNA: TGTGCCAGCAGGCAGACTAGTTTCCAAGAGACCCAGTACTTC; CDR3: CASRQTSFQETQYF
J: TRBJ1-1; V: TRBV9; size: NA; D: NA; DNA: TGTGCCAGCAGCGCAGCAGGGTATTGGGACACTGAAGCTTTCTTT; CDR3: CASSAAGYWDTEAFF
J: TRBJ2-7; V: TRBV5-4; size: once; D: NA; DNA: TGTGCCAGCAGCTTGTCGGGACTCGGCTACGAGCAGTACTTC; CDR3: CASSLSGLGYEQYF
J: TRBJ2-7; V: TRBV19; size: NA; D: NA; DNA: TGTGCCAGCGCAATTCAACAGGGCGCAGGTGTCTACGAGCAGTACTTC; CDR3: CASAIQQGAGVYEQYF
J: TRBJ1-3; V: TRBV7-2; size: NA; D: NA; DNA: TGTGCCAGCAGCCCACAGGTTAGCTCTGGAAACACCATATATTTT; CDR3: CASSPQVSSGNTIYF
J: TRBJ2-7; V: TRBV30; size: NA; D: TRBD2; DNA: TGTGCCTGGAGTGCCACTAGCGGACAGCAGTACTTC; CDR3: CAWSATSGQQYF
J: TRBJ2-5; V: TRBV28; size: NA; D: NA; DNA: TGTGCCAGCAGTTTCGCGATGTACCAAGAGACCCAGTACTTC; CDR3: CASSFAMYQETQYF
J: TRBJ1-4; V: TRBV28; size: NA; D: NA; DNA: TGTGCCAGCAGTTCCCGCGACAGGAATAATGAAAAACTGTTTTTT; CDR3: CASSSRDRNNEKLFF
J: TRBJ2-6; V: TRBV4-1; size: few; D: NA; DNA: TGCGCCAGCAGCCTCCATTGGCTAGGCGGGGCCAACGTCCTGACTTTC; CDR3: CASSLHWLGGANVLTF
J: TRBJ2-3; V: TRBV5-1; size: NA; D: TRBD1; DNA: TGCGCCAGCAGCGTGTACCCCCCCGGGACAGGGGCTTCAGATACGCAGTATTTT; CDR3: CASSVYPPGTGASDTQYF
J: TRBJ2-3; V: TRBV27; size: NA; D: TRBD2; DNA: TGTGCCAGCAGTCCACCTAACCCCCACTGGCGGCCTAGCGGTGATACAGATACGCAGTATTTT; CDR3: CASSPPNPHWRPSGDTDTQYF
J: TRBJ1-1; V: TRBV24-1; size: NA; D: TRBD1; DNA: TGTGCCACCAGTGATTCTACAGGGGGTAGGACTGAAGCTTTCTTT; CDR3: CATSDSTGGRTEAFF
J: TRBJ2-7; V: TRBV3-1/TRBV3-2; size: NA; D: NA; DNA: TGTGCCAGCAGCCAATGGGGTCGGGGTGACAAGTCCTACGAGCAGTACTTC; CDR3: CASSQWGRGDKSYEQYF
J: TRBJ1-5; V: TRBV24-1; size: NA; D: TRBD1; DNA: TGTGCCACCAGTGATGCCGGGACAGGGGAAAACCAGCCCCAGCATTTT; CDR3: CATSDAGTGENQPQHF
J: TRBJ2-5; V: TRBV10-3; size: NA; D: TRBD2; DNA: TGTGCCAGTCGACTAGCGGGATCTCTCCAAGAGACCCAGTACTTC; CDR3: CASRLAGSLQETQYF
J: TRBJ1-2; V: TRBV7-6; size: NA; D: TRBD1; DNA: TGTGCCAGCAGCTTAAACGGACAGGGAGACTATGGCTACACCTTC; CDR3: CASSLNGQGDYGYTF
J: TRBJ1-2; V: TRBV5-4; size: NA; D: NA; DNA: TGTGCCAGCAGCTTGAATCAGGATTATTATGGCTACACCTTC; CDR3: CASSLNQDYYGYTF
J: TRBJ2-1; V: TRBV5-4; size: NA; D: NA; DNA: TGTGCCAGCACCGTCGGAGATCCCTTCTCCTACAATGAGCAGTTCTTC; CDR3: CASTVGDPFSYNEQFF
J: TRBJ2-1; V: TRBV13; size: NA; D: TRBD1; DNA: TGTGCCAGCAGCGACGGACAGGGGGCAAAGTTCTTC; CDR3: CASSDGQGAKFF
J: TRBJ1-1; V: TRBV2; size: NA; D: NA; DNA: TGTGCCAGCAGTGATCCGGTTGGCACTGAAGCTTTCTTT; CDR3: CASSDPVGTEAFF
J: TRBJ1-3; V: TRBV29-1; size: NA; D: TRBD1; DNA: TGCAGCGTAAAATACAGGGGATCTGGAAACACCATATATTTT; CDR3: CSVKYRGSGNTIYF
J: TRBJ1-1; V: TRBV11-3; size: NA; D: NA; DNA: TGTGCCAGCAGCTTACAGGGATCGGGCACTGAAGCTTTCTTT; CDR3: CASSLQGSGTEAFF
J: TRBJ2-3; V: TRBV7-2; size: NA; D: TRBD2; DNA: TGTGCCAGCAGCTTCCAGCGGGGGTTCACAGATACGCAGTATTTT; CDR3: CASSFQRGFTDTQYF
J: TRBJ1-1; V: TRBV5-5; size: NA; D: NA; DNA: TGTGCCAGCAGCTCACAGCCGAACACTGAAGCTTTCTTT; CDR3: CASSSQPNTEAFF
J: TRBJ1-1; V: TRBV7-3; size: once; D: NA; DNA: TGTGCCAGCAGCTTAAGTGATGGAGGGACTGAAGCTTTCTTT; CDR3: CASSLSDGGTEAFF
J: TRBJ1-4; V: TRBV4-1; size: NA; D: NA; DNA: TGCGCCAGCAGCCCGGCTGAACGGGGAGGAGGTAATGAAAAACTGTTTTTT; CDR3: CASSPAERGGGNEKLFF
J: TRBJ2-7; V: TRBV7-3; size: few; D: TRBD1; DNA: TGTGCCAGCAGCCCCGACAGGGGCTCCTACGAGCAGTACTTC; CDR3: CASSPDRGSYEQYF
J: TRBJ1-1; V: TRBV10-2; size: NA; D: TRBD1; DNA: TGCGCCAGCAGCCGGGGACAGACGAACACTGAAGCTTTCTTT; CDR3: CASSRGQTNTEAFF
J: TRBJ2-1; V: TRBV27; size: NA; D: TRBD1; DNA: TGTGCCAGCAGTTTATCGGACAGGGTGACTACCTACAATGAGCAGTTCTTC; CDR3: CASSLSDRVTTYNEQFF
J: TRBJ1-6; V: TRBV6-5; size: few; D: NA; DNA: TGTGCCAGTAGCAGCTCCTATAATTCACCCCTCCACTTT; CDR3: CASSSSYNSPLHF
J: TRBJ2-1; V: TRBV29-1; size: once; D: TRBD1; DNA: TGCAGCGTTGGACAGGGGAGATCCTACAATGAGCAGTTCTTC; CDR3: CSVGQGRSYNEQFF
J: TRBJ1-2; V: TRBV6-5; size: NA; D: TRBD1; DNA: TGTGCCAGCACCCCGGGACAGCAGTCTGGCTACACCTTC; CDR3: CASTPGQQSGYTF
J: TRBJ2-5; V: TRBV7-9; size: NA; D: NA; DNA: TGTGCCAGCAGCCACACTGGGACTGGTGAGACCCAGTACTTC; CDR3: CASSHTGTGETQYF
J: TRBJ2-5; V: TRBV11-2; size: NA; D: TRBD2; DNA: TGTGCCAGCAGCTTTTCGCGGGGGGGCCAAGAGACCCAGTACTTC; CDR3: CASSFSRGGQETQYF
J: TRBJ2-1; V: TRBV7-2; size: NA; D: TRBD2; DNA: TGTGCCAGCAGCTTTCACCCGGGGGGGCCGAATGAGCAGTTCTTC; CDR3: CASSFHPGGPNEQFF
J: TRBJ1-2; V: TRBV28; size: NA; D: NA; DNA: TGTGCCAGCAGTTTACCCCGCGGGGAGATGGGTGGCTACACCTTC; CDR3: CASSLPRGEMGGYTF
J: TRBJ1-2; V: TRBV30; size: NA; D: NA; DNA: TGTGCCTGGGCAAGGACACAGGGTGGCTATGGCTACACCTTC; CDR3: CAWARTQGGYGYTF
J: TRBJ2-5; V: TRBV2; size: NA; D: NA; DNA: TGTGCCAGCAGTGAAGGGCAGGGCCAAGAGACCCAGTACTTC; CDR3: CASSEGQGQETQYF
J: TRBJ2-6; V: TRBV4-3; size: once; D: TRBD2; DNA: TGCGCCAGCAGCCAAGGAAGCGGGGCCGTTTCTGGGGCCAACGTCCTGACTTTC; CDR3: CASSQGSGAVSGANVLTF
J: TRBJ1-4; V: TRBV5-1; size: NA; D: TRBD1; DNA: TGCGCCAGCGGACAGGGGGCAGGTGAAAAACTGTTTTTT; CDR3: CASGQGAGEKLFF
J: TRBJ1-2; V: TRBV5-1; size: NA; D: TRBD1; DNA: TGCGCCAGCAGCTCACAGGGGGCAGGCTATGGCTACACCTTC; CDR3: CASSSQGAGYGYTF
J: TRBJ2-1; V: TRBV2; size: NA; D: NA; DNA: TGTGCCAGCAGTCTAGGCTCTGTTGGAGGGGGGGGCGACAATGAGCAGTTCTTC; CDR3: CASSLGSVGGGGDNEQFF